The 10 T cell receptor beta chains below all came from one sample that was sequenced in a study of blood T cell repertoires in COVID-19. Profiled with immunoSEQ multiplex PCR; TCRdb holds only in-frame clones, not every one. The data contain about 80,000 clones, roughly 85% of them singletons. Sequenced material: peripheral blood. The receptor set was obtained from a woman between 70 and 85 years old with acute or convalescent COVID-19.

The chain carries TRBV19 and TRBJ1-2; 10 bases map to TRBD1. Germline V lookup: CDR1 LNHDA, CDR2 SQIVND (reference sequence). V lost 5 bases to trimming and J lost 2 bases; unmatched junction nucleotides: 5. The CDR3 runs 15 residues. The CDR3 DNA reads TGTGCCAGTAGTGAACCGGGACAGGGGAACTATGGCTACACCTTC. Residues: CASSEPGQGNYGYTF.

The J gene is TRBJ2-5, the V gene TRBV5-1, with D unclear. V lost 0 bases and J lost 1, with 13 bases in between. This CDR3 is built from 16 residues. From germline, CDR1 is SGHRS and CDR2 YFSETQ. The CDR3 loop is CASSLEASIPQETQYF. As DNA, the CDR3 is TGCGCCAGCAGCTTGGAGGCTAGTATTCCCCAAGAGACCCAGTACTTC.

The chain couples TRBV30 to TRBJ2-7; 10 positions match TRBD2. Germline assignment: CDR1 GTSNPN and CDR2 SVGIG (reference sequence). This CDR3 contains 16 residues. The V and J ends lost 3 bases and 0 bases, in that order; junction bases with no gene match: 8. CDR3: CAWRDSLAGSSYEQYF. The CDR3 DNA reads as TGTGCCTGGAGGGACTCACTAGCGGGATCCTCCTACGAGCAGTACTTC. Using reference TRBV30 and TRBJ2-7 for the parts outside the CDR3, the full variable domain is SQTIHQWPATLVQPVGSPLSLECTVEGTSNPNLYWYRQAAGRGLQLLFYSVGIGQISSEVPQNLSASRPQDRQFILSSKKLLLSDSGFYLCAWRDSLAGSSYEQYFGPGTRLTVT.

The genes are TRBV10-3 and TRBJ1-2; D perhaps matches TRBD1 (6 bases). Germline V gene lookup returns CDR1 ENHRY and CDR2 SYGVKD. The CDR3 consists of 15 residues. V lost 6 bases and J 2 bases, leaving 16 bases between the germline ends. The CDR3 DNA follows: TGTGCCATCAGGGGCGAGATAACAGGGAACTATGGCTACACCTTC. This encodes CAIRGEITGNYGYTF.

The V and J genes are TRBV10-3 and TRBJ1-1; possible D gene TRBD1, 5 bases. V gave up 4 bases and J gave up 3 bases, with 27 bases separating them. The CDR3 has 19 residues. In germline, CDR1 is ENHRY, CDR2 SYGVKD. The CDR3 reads CAISGENMVRRQTDTEAFF. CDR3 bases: TGTGCCATCAGTGGTGAGAATATGGTTCGTCGACAGACCGACACTGAAGCTTTCTTT.

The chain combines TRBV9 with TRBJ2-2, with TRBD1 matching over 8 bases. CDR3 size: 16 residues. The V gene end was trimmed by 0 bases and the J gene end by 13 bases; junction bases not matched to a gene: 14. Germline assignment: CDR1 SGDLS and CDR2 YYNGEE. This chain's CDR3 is CASSVDRPGGRVGLFF. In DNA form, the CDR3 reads TGTGCCAGCAGCGTAGACCGCCCAGGGGGCCGGGTGGGGCTGTTTTTT.

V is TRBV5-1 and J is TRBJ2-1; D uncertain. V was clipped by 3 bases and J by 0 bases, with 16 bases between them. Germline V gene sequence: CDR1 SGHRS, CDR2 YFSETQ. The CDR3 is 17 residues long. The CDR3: CASSSPAGRSSYNEQFF. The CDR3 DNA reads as TGCGCCAGCAGCTCACCGGCCGGCCGGAGCTCCTACAATGAGCAGTTCTTC.

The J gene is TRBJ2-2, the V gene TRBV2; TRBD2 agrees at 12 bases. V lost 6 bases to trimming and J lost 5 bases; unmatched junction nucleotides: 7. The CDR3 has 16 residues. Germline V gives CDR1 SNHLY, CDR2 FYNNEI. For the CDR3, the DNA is TGTGCCAGCAGCCAACTAGCGGGAGGCGGAACCGGGGAGCTGTTTTTT. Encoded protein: CASSQLAGGGTGELFF.

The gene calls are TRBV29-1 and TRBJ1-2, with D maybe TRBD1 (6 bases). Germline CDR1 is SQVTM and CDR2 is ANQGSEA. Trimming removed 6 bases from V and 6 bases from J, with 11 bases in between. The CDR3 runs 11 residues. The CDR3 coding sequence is TGCAGCGTAGAACAGGGTAATGGCTACACCTTC. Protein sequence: CSVEQGNGYTF.

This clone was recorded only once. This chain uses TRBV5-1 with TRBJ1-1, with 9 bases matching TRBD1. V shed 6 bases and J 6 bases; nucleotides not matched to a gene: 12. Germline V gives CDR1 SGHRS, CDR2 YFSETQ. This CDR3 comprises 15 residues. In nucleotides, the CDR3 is TGCGCCAGCACCCGACAGGGGGGGGCACCAGCTGAAGCTTTCTTT. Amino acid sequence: CASTRQGGAPAEAFF.